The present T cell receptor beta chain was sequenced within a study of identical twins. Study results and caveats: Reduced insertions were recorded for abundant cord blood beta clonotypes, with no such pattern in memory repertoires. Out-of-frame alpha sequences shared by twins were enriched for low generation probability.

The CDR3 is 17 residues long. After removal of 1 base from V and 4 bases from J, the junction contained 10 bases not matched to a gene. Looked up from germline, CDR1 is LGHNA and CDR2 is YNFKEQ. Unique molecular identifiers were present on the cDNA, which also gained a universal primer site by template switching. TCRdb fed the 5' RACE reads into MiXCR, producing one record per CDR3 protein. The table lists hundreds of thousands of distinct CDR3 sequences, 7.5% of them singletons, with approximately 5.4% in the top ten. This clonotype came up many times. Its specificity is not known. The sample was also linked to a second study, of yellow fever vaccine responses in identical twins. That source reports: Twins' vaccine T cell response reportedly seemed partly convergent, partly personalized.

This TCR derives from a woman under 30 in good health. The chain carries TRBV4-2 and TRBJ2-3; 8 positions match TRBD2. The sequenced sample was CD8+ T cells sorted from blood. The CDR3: CASSQGLSAGGADTQYF. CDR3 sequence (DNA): TGTGCCAGCAGCCAAGGACTATCCGCGGGAGGAGCAGATACGCAGTATTTT.